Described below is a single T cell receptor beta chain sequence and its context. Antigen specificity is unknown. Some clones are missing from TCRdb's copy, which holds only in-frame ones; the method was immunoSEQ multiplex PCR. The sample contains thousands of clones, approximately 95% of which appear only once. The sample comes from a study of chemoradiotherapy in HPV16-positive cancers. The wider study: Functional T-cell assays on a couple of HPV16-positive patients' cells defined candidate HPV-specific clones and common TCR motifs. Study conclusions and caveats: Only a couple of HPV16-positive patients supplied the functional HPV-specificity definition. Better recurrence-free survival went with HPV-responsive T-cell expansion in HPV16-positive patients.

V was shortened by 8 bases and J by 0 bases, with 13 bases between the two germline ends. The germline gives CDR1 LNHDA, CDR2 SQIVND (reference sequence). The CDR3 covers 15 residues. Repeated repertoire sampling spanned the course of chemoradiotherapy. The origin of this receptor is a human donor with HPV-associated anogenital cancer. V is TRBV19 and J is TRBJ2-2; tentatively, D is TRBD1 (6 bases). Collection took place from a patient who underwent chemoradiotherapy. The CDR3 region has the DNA TGTGCCAGTTCCGAGACAGGCTCGAACACCGGGGAGCTGTTTTTT. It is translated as CASSETGSNTGELFF.